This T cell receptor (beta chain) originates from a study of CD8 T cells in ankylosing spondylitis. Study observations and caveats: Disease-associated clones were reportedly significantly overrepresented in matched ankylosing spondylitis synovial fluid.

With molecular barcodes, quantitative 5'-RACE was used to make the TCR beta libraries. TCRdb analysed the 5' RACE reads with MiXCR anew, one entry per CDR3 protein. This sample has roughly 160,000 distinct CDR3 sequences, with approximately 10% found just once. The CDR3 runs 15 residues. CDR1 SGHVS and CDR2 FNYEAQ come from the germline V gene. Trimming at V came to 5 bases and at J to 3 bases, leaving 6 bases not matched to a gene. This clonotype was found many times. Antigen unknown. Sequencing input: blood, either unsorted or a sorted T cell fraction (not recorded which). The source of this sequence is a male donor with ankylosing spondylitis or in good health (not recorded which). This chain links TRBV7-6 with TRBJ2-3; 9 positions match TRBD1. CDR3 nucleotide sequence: TGTGCCAGCAGCATACAGGGGGCGGGGACAGATACGCAGTATTTT. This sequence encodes CASSIQGAGTDTQYF.